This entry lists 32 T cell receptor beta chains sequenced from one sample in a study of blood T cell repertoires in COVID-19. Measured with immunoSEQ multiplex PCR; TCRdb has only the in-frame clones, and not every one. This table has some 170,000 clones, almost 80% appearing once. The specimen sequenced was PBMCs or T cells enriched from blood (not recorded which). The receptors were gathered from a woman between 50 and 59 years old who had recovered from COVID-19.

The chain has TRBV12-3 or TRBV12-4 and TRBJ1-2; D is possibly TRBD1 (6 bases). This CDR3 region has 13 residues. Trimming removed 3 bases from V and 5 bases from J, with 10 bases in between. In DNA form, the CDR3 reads TGTGCCAGCAGTTTCTACAGGGCTTATGGCTACACCTTC. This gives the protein CASSFYRAYGYTF.

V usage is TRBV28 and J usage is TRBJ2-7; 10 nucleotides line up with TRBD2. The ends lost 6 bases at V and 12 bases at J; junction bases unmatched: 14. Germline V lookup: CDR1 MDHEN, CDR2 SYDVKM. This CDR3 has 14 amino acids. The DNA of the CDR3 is TGTGCCAGCAGCCCGCAGGAAAGCGGGAGGGCAATGTACTTC. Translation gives CASSPQESGRAMYF.

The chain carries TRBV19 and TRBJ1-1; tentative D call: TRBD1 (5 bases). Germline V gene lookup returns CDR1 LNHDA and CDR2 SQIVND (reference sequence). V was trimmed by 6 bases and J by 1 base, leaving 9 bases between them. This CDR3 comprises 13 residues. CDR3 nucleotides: TGTGCCAGTAGGGCCAGGGCGAACACTGAAGCTTTCTTT. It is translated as CASRARANTEAFF.

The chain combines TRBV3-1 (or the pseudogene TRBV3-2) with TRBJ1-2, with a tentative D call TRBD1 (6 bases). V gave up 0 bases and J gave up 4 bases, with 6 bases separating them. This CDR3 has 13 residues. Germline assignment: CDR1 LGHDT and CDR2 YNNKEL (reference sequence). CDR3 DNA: TGTGCCAGCAGCCAAGAAGGGGGCTATGGCTACACCTTC. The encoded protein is CASSQEGGYGYTF.

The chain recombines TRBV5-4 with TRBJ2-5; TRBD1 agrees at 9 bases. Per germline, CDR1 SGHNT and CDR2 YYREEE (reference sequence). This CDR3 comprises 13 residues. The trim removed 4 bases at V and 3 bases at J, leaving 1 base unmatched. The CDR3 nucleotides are TGTGCCAGCAGCCGACAGGGGGAAGAGACCCAGTACTTC. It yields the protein CASSRQGEETQYF. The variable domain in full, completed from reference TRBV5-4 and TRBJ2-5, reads ETGVTQSPTHLIKTRGQQVTLRCSSQSGHNTVSWYQQALGQGPQFIFQYYREEENGRGNFPPRFSGLQFPNYSSELNVNALELDDSALYLCASSRQGEETQYFGPGTRLLVL.

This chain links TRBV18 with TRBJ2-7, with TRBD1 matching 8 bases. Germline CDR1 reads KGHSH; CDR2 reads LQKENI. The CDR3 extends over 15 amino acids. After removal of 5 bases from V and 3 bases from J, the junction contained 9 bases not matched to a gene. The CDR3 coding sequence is TGTGCCAGCTCAGCCGCCGGGACAGGTCTCTACGAGCAGTACTTC. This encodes CASSAAGTGLYEQYF.

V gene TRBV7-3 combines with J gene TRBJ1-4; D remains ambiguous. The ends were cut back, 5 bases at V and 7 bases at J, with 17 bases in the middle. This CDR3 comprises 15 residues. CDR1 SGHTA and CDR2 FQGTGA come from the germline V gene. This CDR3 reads CASSPRAGPGEKLFF. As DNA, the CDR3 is TGTGCCAGCAGCCCACGTGCGGGCCCCGGTGAAAAACTGTTTTTT.

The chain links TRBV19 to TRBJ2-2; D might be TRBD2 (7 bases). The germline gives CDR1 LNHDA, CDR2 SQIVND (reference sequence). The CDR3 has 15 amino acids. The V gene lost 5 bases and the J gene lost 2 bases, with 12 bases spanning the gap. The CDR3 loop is CASSLRGGNTGELFF. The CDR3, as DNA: TGTGCCAGTAGTTTGAGGGGGGGTAACACCGGGGAGCTGTTTTTT.

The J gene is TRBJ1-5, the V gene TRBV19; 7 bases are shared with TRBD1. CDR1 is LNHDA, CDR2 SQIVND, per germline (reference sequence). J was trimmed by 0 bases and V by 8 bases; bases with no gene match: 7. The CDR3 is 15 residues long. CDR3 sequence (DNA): TGTGCCAGTGGCAGGGGGAGCATTAGCAATCAGCCCCAGCATTTT. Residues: CASGRGSISNQPQHF.

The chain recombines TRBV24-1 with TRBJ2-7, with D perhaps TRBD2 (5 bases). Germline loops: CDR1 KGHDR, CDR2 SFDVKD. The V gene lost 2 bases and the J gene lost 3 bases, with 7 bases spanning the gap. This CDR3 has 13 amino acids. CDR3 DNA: TGTGCCACCAGTGATTCCGGGAACTACGAGCAGTACTTC. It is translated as CATSDSGNYEQYF.

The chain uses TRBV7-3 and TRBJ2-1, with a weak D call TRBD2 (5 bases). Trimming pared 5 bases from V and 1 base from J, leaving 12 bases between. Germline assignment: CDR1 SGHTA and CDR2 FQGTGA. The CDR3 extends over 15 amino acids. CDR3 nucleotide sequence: TGTGCCAGCAGCAGTACGAGCGGTTCCTACAATGAGCAGTTCTTC. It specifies CASSSTSGSYNEQFF.

The CDR3 spells CASSLITDGSPLHF. The CDR3 nucleotides are TGTGCCAGCAGCTTAATTACAGACGGTTCACCCCTCCACTTT. The V gene is TRBV7-8, the J gene TRBJ1-6; D is uncertain. The CDR3 spans 14 residues. Trimming pared 2 bases from V and 9 bases from J, leaving 11 bases between. Per the germline V gene, CDR1 is SGHVS and CDR2 is FQNEAQ.

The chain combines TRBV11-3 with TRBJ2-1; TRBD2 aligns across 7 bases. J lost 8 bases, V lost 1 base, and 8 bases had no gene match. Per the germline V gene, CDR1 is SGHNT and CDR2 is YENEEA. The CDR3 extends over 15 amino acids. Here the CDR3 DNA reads TGTGCCAGCAGCTTAGGGACTAGAAGAGCCGATGAGCAGTTCTTC. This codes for CASSLGTRRADEQFF.

The CDR3 loop reads CAWRRPTNEKLFF. The CDR3 nucleotides are TGTGCCTGGAGGAGGCCAACTAATGAAAAACTGTTTTTT. The chain links TRBV30 to TRBJ1-4; no firm D call. CDR3 length: 13 residues. The V end was cut by 3 bases, the J end by 0 bases, with 5 bases between. The germline gives CDR1 GTSNPN, CDR2 SVGIG (reference sequence).

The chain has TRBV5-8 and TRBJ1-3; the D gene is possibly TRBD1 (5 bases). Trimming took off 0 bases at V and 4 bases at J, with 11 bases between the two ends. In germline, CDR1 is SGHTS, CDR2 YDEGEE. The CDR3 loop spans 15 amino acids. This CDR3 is CASSLGSQGGNTIYF. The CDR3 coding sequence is TGTGCCAGCAGCTTGGGCTCGCAGGGCGGAAACACCATATATTTT.

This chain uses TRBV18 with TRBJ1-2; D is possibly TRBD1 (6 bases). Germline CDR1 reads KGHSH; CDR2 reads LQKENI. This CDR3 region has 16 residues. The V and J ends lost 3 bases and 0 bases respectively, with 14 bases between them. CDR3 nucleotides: TGTGCCAGCTCACCCCCGTCACAGGGCTCTAACTATGGCTACACCTTC. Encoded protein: CASSPPSQGSNYGYTF.

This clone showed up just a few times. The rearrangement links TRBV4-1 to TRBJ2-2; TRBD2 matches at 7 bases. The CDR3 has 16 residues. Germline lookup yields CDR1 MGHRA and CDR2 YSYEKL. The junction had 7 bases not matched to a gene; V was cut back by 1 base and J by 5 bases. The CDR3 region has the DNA TGCGCCAGCAGCCAAGCTCCGGGAGGCTGGACCGGGGAGCTGTTTTTT. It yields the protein CASSQAPGGWTGELFF.

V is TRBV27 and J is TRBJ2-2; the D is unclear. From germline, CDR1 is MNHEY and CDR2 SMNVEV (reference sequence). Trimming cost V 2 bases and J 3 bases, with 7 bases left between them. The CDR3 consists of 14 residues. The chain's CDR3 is CASSLKLYTGELFF. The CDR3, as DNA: TGTGCCAGCAGTTTAAAACTATACACCGGGGAGCTGTTTTTT.

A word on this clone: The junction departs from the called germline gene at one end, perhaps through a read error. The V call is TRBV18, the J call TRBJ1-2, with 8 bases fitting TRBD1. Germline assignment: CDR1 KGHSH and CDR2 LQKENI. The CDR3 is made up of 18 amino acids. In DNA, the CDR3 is TGTGCCAGCTCATCACCCGGGGGGACAGGCCCGACGGGGTATGGCTACACCTTC. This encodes CASSSPGGTGPTGYGYTF.

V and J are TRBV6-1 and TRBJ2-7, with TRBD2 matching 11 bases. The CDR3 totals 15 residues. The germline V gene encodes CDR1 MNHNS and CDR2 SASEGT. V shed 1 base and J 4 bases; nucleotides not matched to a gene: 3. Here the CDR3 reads CASSEGLAGIYEQYF. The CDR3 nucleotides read TGTGCCAGCAGTGAAGGACTAGCGGGGATTTACGAGCAGTACTTC.

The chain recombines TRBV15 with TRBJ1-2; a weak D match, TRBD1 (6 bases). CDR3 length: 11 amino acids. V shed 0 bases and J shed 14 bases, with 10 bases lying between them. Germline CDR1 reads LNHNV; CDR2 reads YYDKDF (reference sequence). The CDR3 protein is CATSRDGGKTF. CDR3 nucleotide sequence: TGTGCCACCAGCAGAGATGGGGGCAAGACCTTC.

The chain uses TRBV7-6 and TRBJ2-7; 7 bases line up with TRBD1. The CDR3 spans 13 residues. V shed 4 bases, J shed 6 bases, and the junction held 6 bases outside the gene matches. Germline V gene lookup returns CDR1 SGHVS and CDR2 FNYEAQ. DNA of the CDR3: TGTGCCAGCAGCTCAGGGGGATTTTCCGAGCAGTACTTC. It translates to CASSSGGFSEQYF.

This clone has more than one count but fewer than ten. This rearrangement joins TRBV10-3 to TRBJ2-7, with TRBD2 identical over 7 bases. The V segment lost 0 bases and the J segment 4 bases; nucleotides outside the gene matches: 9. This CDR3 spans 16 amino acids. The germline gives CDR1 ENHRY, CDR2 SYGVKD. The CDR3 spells CAISESLWEGRYEQYF. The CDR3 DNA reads TGTGCCATCAGTGAGTCCTTGTGGGAGGGCCGTTACGAGCAGTACTTC.

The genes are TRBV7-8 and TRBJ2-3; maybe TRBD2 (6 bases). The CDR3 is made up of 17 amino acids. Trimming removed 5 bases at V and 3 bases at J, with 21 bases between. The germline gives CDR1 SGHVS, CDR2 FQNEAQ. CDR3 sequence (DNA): TGTGCCAGCAGCCAGTGGAGGGGTGCGGGGCTTACAGATACGCAGTATTTT. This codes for CASSQWRGAGLTDTQYF.

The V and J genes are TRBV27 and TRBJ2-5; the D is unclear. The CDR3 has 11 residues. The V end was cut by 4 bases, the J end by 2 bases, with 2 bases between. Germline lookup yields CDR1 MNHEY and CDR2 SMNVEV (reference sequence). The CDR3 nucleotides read TGTGCCAGCAGTTCACAAGAGACCCAGTACTTC. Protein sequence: CASSSQETQYF.

The CDR3 DNA is TGTGCCAGCAGCCCCGCGTATGAAAAACTGTTTTTT. Translated, it gives CASSPAYEKLFF. The chain is built from TRBV11-2 and TRBJ1-4; no clear D. The CDR3 extends over 12 amino acids. The ends were cut back, 5 bases at V and 6 bases at J, with 7 bases in the middle. The germline CDR1 and CDR2 sequences are SGHAT and FQNNGV.

CDR3 residues: CASSYREYNEQFF. The CDR3, as DNA: TGTGCCAGCAGTTATCGAGAATACAATGAGCAGTTCTTC. The rearrangement links TRBV6-2 or TRBV6-3 to TRBJ2-1; D gene uncertain. V lost 3 bases, J lost 4 bases, and 7 bases lay in between. Germline V lookup: CDR1 MNHEY, CDR2 SVGEGT. The CDR3 extends over 13 amino acids.

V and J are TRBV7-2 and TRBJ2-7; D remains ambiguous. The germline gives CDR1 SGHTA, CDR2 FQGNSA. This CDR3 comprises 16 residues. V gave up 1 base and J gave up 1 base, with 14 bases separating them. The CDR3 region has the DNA TGTGCCAGCAGCTTAGATTTGGTGGGCTCATCCTACGAGCAGTACTTC. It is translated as CASSLDLVGSSYEQYF.

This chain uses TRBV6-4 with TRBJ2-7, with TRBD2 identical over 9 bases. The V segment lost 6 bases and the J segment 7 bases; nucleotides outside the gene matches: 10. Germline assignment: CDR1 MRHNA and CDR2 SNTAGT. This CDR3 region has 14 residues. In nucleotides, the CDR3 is TGTGCCAGCAGCCCTAGCGGGATCCTCGGGGAGCAGTACTTC. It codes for CASSPSGILGEQYF.

The CDR3 is CASSEVRSGDSNQPQHF. The DNA of the CDR3 is TGTGCCAGCAGTGAAGTGAGGTCAGGGGATAGCAATCAGCCCCAGCATTTT. V gene TRBV2 combines with J gene TRBJ1-5, with a tentative D call TRBD1 (6 bases). Germline CDR1 SNHLY, CDR2 FYNNEI. Trimming cost V 1 base and J 0 bases, with 13 bases left between them. The CDR3 is 17 amino acids.

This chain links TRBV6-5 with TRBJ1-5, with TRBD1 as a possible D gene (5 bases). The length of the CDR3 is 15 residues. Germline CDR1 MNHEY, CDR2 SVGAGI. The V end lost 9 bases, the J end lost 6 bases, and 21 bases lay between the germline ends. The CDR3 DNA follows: TGTGCCAGTCATAGGGGCGCACTCCCTGGTCAGCCCCAGCATTTT. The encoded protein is CASHRGALPGQPQHF.

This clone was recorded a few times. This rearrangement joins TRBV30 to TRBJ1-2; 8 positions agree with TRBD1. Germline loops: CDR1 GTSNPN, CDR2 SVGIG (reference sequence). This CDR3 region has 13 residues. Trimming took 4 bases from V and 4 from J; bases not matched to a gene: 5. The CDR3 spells CAWNRDRIYGYTF. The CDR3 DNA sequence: TGTGCCTGGAACCGGGACAGGATCTATGGCTACACCTTC.